This T cell receptor beta chain emerged from a study of cytomegalovirus exposure and HLA in healthy donors. Likely unrecorded immune exposures existed in these nominally healthy donors. Study-wide points: Some public TCRs appeared in many individuals, while most sequences were rare.

In its sample, this clone was seen a few times. What it binds is unknown. Primers included in the PCR were 60 Vbeta and 13 Jbeta primers. Using immunoSEQ multiplex PCR, the repertoire was profiled, and TCRdb retains in-frame clones only, with some absent. Of around 160,000 clones in the sample, roughly 83% were seen once. This receptor was obtained from a woman younger than 35 in good health and CMV-seronegative. Input material: PBMCs.

The CDR3 DNA reads as TGTGCCAGCTCACCAATCAACGGGAACACTGAAGCTTTCTTT. Its translation: CASSPINGNTEAFF. The chain combines TRBV18 with TRBJ1-1; D ambiguous. V lost 2 bases to trimming and J lost 1 base, with 8 bases between them. The germline V gene encodes CDR1 KGHSH and CDR2 LQKENI. The length of the CDR3 is 14 residues.